Below, 3 T cell receptor beta chains from the same sample are listed, as sequenced in a study of human T cells and chemical hapten exposure. The time point is: pre-sensitization, week 0. Sample treatment: therapeutic diphenylcyclopropenone sensitization with weekly scalp DPC. A single record per CDR3 protein comes from TCRdb applying MiXCR to the RACE reads. The profile shows 150,000 to 200,000 distinct CDR3 sequences, about 31% of them singletons. The sample here was whole blood, taken in connection with sensitization to the hapten diphenylcyclopropenone (DPC). Every receptor here comes from a woman in her 30s with alopecia areata. Some clones in this sample may be carry-over from other donors' samples.

The chain carries TRBV12-3 or TRBV12-4 and TRBJ2-1; D may be TRBD1 (6 bases). V was pared by 6 bases and J by 0 bases, with 12 bases between. CDR3 length: 15 residues. CDR3 sequence reads: CASSPTGTSYNEQFF. The CDR3 DNA is TGTGCCAGCAGCCCTACAGGGACCTCCTACAATGAGCAGTTCTTC.

V is TRBV28 and J is TRBJ1-2; no clear D. The CDR3 extends over 14 amino acids. Germline V gives CDR1 MDHEN, CDR2 SYDVKM. Trimming removed 5 bases from V and 8 bases from J, with 18 bases in between. CDR3: CASSARRPLPGYTF. The CDR3 DNA follows: TGTGCCAGCAGTGCCCGAAGGCCGCTTCCGGGCTACACCTTC.

This clonotype was recorded only once. This chain links TRBV5-6 with TRBJ1-2, with D tentatively TRBD1 (6 bases). Germline V gene lookup returns CDR1 SGHDT and CDR2 YYEEEE. CDR3 size: 16 residues. Trimming pared 0 bases from V and 5 bases from J, leaving 17 bases between. CDR3: CASSLVGGRTLYGYTF. As DNA, the CDR3 is TGTGCCAGCAGCTTGGTCGGGGGCCGCACCCTATATGGCTACACCTTC.